Each of the 12 T cell receptor beta chains below was sequenced from the same sample in a study of T-cell reconstitution after alpha-beta-depleted transplantation in children. As it was prepared, the TCRbeta library received unique molecular identifiers. A single record per CDR3 protein comes from TCRdb applying MiXCR to the PCR reads. This table holds 150,000 to 200,000 distinct CDR3 sequences, more than 6.5% found once. Source: PBMCs from the stem cell graft donor, taken from the stem cell graft. The origin of the receptors is a human donor who donated a stem cell graft to a child with Wiskott-Aldrich syndrome.

The table lists this clonotype with many counts. The genes are TRBV7-6 and TRBJ2-3, with TRBD2 identical over 10 bases. There are 15 residues in the CDR3. CDR1 SGHVS and CDR2 FNYEAQ come from the germline V gene. After removal of 6 bases from V and 0 bases from J, the junction contained 3 bases not matched to a gene. The CDR3: CASSQLAGSTDTQYF. Written as DNA, the CDR3 is TGTGCCAGCAGTCAACTAGCGGGGAGCACAGATACGCAGTATTTT.

The CDR3 DNA sequence: TGTGCCAGCAGACCTCCCGGCGGCTACTCATACGAGCAGTACTTC. Amino acid sequence: CASRPPGGYSYEQYF. This sequence joins TRBV6-1 and TRBJ2-7; D ambiguous. Germline lookup yields CDR1 MNHNS and CDR2 SASEGT. The CDR3 extends over 15 amino acids. Trimming left V 6 bases short and J 4 bases short, with 19 bases between.

This clonotype was recorded at least ten times. The chain uses TRBV27 and TRBJ1-4; no clear D gene. Germline V gives CDR1 MNHEY, CDR2 SMNVEV (reference sequence). The CDR3 is 16 amino acids. The ends were cut back, 0 bases at V and 4 bases at J, with 12 bases in the middle. The CDR3: CASSLSRGRINEKLFF. CDR3 coding DNA: TGTGCCAGCAGTTTATCGAGAGGGCGGATTAATGAAAAACTGTTTTTT.

This clonotype was recorded at least ten times. The chain is built from TRBV11-2 and TRBJ2-1, with 12 positions matching TRBD2. CDR3 length: 18 residues. Unmatched junction bases numbered 7, after V lost 3 bases and J lost 1 base. Per germline, CDR1 SGHAT and CDR2 FQNNGV. The CDR3 nucleotides read TGTGCCAGCAGCTTCCTAGCGGGAGGGCCTGAGTCCTACAATGAGCAGTTCTTC. Protein sequence: CASSFLAGGPESYNEQFF.

This clonotype was found many times. Germline is not matched at one junction end, which may reflect a read error. This chain uses TRBV5-1 with TRBJ2-1, with D tentatively TRBD1 (6 bases). Germline lookup yields CDR1 SGHRS and CDR2 YFSETQ. The CDR3 spans 14 residues. CDR3 nucleotide sequence: TGCGCCAGCAGCCCTAGGACAGATTCCAATGACCAGTTCTTC. Translation: CASSPRTDSNDQFF.

A word on this clonotype: With a much larger clone just one base away, this may be a read error. V and J are TRBV12-3 or TRBV12-4 and TRBJ1-4; D unclear. The V gene lost 5 bases and the J gene lost 9 bases, with 16 bases spanning the gap. The CDR3 contains 14 residues. CDR3 residues: CASSVTRALKKLFF. In DNA, the CDR3 is TGTGCCAGCAGTGTTACGAGGGCGCTGAAAAAACTGTTTTTT.

There are many counts of this clonotype. V gene TRBV5-1 combines with J gene TRBJ1-1, with D perhaps matching TRBD1 (6 bases). V lost 1 base, J lost 4 bases, and 17 bases lay in between. Germline CDR1 is SGHRS and CDR2 is YFSETQ. The CDR3 contains 16 residues. CDR3 coding DNA: TGCGCCAGCAGCTTGAAAACTAGGGGGAAGGTCACTGAAGCTTTCTTT. Amino acid sequence: CASSLKTRGKVTEAFF.

The sample holds a few counts of this clonotype. The J gene is TRBJ2-3, the V gene TRBV28; the D gene is possibly TRBD1 (5 bases). V lost 4 bases and J 1 base, leaving 9 bases between the germline ends. The germline V gene encodes CDR1 MDHEN and CDR2 SYDVKM. The CDR3 length is 14 residues. Here the CDR3 reads CASSYRQRTDTQYF. Here the CDR3 DNA reads TGTGCCAGCAGTTATAGACAGCGCACAGATACGCAGTATTTT.

This clonotype was recorded at least ten times. V usage is TRBV12-3 or TRBV12-4 and J usage is TRBJ1-2, with 7 bases lining up with TRBD1. Trimming at V came to 3 bases and at J to 4 bases, leaving 8 bases not matched to a gene. The CDR3 covers 15 residues. The CDR3 DNA reads as TGTGCCAGCAGTTTTCGGTCGACAGGGCCCTATGGCTACACCTTC. Its protein product is CASSFRSTGPYGYTF.

This clonotype appeared a few times. The CDR3 nucleotides read TGCGCCAGCAGCTTGGGACAGGGGGCCAACACTGAAGCTTTCTTT. Translated, it gives CASSLGQGANTEAFF. The chain is built from TRBV5-1 and TRBJ1-1; 10 positions match TRBD1. Germline CDR1 is SGHRS and CDR2 is YFSETQ. The V and J ends lost 0 bases and 2 bases, in that order; junction bases with no gene match: 1. The CDR3 is 15 residues long. Using reference TRBV5-1 and TRBJ1-1 for the parts outside the CDR3, the full variable domain is KAGVTQTPRYLIKTRGQQVTLSCSPISGHRSVSWYQQTPGQGLQFLFEYFSETQRNKGNFPGRFSGRQFSNSRSEMNVSTLELGDSALYLCASSLGQGANTEAFFGQGTRLTVV.

This clonotype was seen at least ten times. This sequence joins TRBV18 and TRBJ2-7, with TRBD1 matching 7 bases. The trim removed 4 bases at V and 3 bases at J, leaving 15 bases unmatched. The CDR3 sequence is 17 residues long. CDR1 is KGHSH and CDR2 is LQKENI in the germline V gene. CDR3 amino acids: CASSLTRQGQGGYEQYF. CDR3 bases: TGTGCCAGCTCACTCACCCGACAGGGACAAGGGGGCTACGAGCAGTACTTC.

The table lists this clonotype with a few counts. The chain recombines TRBV4-1 with TRBJ2-7; D tentatively fits TRBD1 or TRBD2 (5 bases each). Germline assignment: CDR1 MGHRA and CDR2 YSYEKL. Between the trimmed V and J ends, which lost 0 bases and 2 bases, there was a span of 11 bases. This CDR3 is 15 amino acids long. CDR3 in DNA: TGCGCCAGCAGCCAAGATCTCGGGGACGCCTACGAGCAGTACTTC. Its protein product is CASSQDLGDAYEQYF.